Described below is a single T cell receptor beta chain sequence and its context. Antigen: not known. Libraries were prepared by immunoSEQ multiplex PCR; TCRdb keeps only in-frame clonotypes and omits some of them. The table lists tens of thousands of clones, 80% to 90% of them singletons. Germline assignment: CDR1 MNHEY and CDR2 SMNVEV (reference sequence). The V gene lost 4 bases and the J gene lost 3 bases, with 7 bases spanning the gap. The CDR3 runs to 13 residues. The data derive from a study of OX40 agonist ivuxolimab in advanced cancers. On the study more broadly: Across the patients, intravenous ivuxolimab was delivered every 2 weeks at 0.01 to 10 mg/kg. Study findings and constraints: No antigen was identified for the clonally expanded peripheral T cells.

The sequencing used CD4+ or CD8+ T cells sorted from blood, collected in a trial of the OX40 agonist ivuxolimab. The sequence came from an adult with an advanced solid tumor such as melanoma, head and neck, liver or kidney cancer. The J gene is TRBJ1-3, the V gene TRBV27; D unclear. The CDR3 loop is CASSSLGGNTIYF. CDR3 nucleotide sequence: TGTGCCAGCAGTTCCTTAGGTGGAAACACCATATATTTT.